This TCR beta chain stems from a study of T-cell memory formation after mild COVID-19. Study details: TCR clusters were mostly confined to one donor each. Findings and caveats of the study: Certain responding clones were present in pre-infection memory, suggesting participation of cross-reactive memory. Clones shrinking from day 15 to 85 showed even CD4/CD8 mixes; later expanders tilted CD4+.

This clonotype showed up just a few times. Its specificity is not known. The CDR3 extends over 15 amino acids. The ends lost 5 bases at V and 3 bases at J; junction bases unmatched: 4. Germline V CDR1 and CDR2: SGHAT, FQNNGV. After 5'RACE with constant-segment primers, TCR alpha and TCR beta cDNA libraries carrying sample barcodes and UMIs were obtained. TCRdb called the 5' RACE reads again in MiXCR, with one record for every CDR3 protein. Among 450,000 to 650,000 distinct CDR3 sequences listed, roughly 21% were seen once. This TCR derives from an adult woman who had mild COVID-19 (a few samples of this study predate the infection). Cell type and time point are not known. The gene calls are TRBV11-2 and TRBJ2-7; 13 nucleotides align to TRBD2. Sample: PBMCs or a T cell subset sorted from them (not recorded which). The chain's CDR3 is CASSIWTSGSYEQYF. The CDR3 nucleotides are TGTGCCAGCAGCATATGGACTAGCGGGAGCTACGAGCAGTACTTC.